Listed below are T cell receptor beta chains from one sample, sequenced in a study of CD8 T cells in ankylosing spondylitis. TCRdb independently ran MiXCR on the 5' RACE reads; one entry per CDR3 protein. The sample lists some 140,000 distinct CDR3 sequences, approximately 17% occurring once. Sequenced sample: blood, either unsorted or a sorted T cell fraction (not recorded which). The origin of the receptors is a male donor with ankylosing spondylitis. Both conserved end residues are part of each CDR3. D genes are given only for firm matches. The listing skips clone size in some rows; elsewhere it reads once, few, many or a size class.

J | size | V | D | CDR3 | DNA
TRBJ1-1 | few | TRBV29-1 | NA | CSVGWSDPNTEAFF | TGCAGCGTGGGGTGGTCAGACCCGAACACTGAAGCTTTCTTT
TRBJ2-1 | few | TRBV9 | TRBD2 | CASSDTSGNEQFF | TGTGCCAGCAGCGACACTAGCGGCAATGAGCAGTTCTTC
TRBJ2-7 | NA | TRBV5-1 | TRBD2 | CASAGLGGDEQYF | TGCGCCAGTGCGGGACTAGGAGGGGACGAGCAGTACTTC
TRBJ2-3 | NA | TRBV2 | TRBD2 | CASILSGRLSDTQYF | TGTGCCAGCATCCTAAGCGGGAGGTTGTCAGATACGCAGTATTTT
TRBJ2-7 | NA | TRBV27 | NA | CATGGAGGSYEQYF | TGTGCCACGGGAGGGGCAGGGGGGTCCTACGAGCAGTACTTC
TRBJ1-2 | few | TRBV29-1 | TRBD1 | CSVFTGGADTF | TGCAGCGTTTTTACAGGGGGCGCAGATACCTTC
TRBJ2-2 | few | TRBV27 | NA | CASRNSGELFF | TGTGCCAGCAGAAATTCCGGGGAGCTGTTTTTT
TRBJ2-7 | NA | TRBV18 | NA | CASSPPRQLSYEQYF | TGTGCCAGCTCACCACCGAGACAGTTAAGCTACGAGCAGTACTTC
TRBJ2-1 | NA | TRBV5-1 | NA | CASSPLLAGSSYNEQFF | TGCGCCAGCAGCCCTCTCCTAGCCGGGAGCTCCTACAATGAGCAGTTCTTC
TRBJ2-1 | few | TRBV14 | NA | CASSQDMRVPYNEQFF | TGTGCCAGCAGCCAAGATATGAGGGTTCCCTACAATGAGCAGTTCTTC
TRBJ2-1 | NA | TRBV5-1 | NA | CASQGSSYNEQFF | TGCGCCAGCCAGGGAAGCTCCTACAATGAGCAGTTCTTC
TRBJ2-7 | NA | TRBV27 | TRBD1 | CASSLSPGQVAYEQYF | TGTGCCAGCAGTTTATCCCCGGGACAGGTTGCGTACGAGCAGTACTTC
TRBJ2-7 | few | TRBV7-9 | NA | CASSLAQHEQYF | TGTGCCAGCAGCTTAGCGCAACACGAGCAGTACTTC
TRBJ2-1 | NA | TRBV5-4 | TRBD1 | CASSNPGQGSYNEQFF | TGTGCCAGCAGCAATCCGGGACAGGGCTCCTACAATGAGCAGTTCTTC
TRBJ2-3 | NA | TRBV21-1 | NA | CASSQLAATDTQYF | TGTGCCAGCAGCCAGTTGGCAGCCACAGATACGCAGTATTTT